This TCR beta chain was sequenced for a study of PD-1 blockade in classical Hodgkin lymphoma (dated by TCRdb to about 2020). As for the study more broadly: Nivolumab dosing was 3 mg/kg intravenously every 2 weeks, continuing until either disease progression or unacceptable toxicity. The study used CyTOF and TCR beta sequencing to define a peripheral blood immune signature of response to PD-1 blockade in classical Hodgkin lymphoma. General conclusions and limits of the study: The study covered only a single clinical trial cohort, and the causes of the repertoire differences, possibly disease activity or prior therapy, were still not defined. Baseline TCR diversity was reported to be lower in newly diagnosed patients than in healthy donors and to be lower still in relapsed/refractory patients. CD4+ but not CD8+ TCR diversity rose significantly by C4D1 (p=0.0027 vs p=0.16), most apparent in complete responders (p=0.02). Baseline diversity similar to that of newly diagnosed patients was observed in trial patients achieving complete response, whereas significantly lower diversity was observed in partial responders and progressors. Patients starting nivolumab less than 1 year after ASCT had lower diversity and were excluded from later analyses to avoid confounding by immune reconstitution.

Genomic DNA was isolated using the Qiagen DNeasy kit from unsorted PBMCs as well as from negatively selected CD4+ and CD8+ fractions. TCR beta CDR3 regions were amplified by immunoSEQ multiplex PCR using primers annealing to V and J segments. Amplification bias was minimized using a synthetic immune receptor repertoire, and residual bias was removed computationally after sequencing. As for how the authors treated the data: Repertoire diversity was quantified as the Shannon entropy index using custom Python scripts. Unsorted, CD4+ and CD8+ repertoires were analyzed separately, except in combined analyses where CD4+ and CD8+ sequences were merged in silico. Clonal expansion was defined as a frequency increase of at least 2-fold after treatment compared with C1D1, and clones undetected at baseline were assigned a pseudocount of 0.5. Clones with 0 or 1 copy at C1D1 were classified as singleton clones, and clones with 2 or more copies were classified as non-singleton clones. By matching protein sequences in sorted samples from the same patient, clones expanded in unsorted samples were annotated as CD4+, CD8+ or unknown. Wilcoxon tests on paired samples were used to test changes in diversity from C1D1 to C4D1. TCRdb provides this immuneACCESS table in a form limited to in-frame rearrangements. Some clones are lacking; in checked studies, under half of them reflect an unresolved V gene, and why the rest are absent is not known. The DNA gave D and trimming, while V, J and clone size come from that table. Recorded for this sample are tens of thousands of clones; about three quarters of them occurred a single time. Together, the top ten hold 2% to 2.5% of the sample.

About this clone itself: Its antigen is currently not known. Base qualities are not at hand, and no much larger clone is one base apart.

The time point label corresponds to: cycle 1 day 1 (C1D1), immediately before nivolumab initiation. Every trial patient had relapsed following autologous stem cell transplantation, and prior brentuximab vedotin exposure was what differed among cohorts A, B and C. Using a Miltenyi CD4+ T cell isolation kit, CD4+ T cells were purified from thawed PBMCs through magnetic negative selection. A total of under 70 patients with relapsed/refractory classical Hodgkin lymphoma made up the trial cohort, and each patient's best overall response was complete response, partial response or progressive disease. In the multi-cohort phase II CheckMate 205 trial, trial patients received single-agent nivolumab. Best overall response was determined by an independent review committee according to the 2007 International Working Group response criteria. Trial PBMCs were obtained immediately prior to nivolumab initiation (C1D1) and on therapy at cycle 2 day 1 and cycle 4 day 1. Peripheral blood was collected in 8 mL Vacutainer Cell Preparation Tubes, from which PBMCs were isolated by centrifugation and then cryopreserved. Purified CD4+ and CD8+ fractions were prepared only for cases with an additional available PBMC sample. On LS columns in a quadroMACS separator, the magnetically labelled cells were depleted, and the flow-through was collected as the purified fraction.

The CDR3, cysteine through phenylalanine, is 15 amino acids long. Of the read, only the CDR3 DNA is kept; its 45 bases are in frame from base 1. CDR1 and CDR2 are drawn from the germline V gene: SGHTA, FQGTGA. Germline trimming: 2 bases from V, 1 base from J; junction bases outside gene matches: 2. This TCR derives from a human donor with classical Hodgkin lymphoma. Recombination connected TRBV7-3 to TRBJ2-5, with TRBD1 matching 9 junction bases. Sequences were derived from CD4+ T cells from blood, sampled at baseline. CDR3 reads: CASSLRTGVQETQYF. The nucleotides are TGTGCCAGCAGCTTACGGACAGGGGTCCAAGAGACCCAGTACTTC.